This T cell receptor (beta chain) was identified in a study of blood T cells in healthy people across ages (dated by TCRdb to between 2015 and 2017). Background for the entire study: In model experiments, roughly one uniquely barcoded TCR beta cDNA molecule per two T cells was captured by template switching. To track age-related changes in TCR beta repertoire diversity, the study relied on deep sequencing normalized with unique cDNA molecular identifiers. Donors were grouped into four age groups: young (average about 15 years), middle-aged (roughly 37), aged (roughly 62) and long-lived (approximately 81). Donors of different ages were randomly distributed across sequencing lanes to avoid experimental bias. For two donors (one aged 18 to 29 and one aged 80 or older), the study analyzed two additional independent replicas of 1 million unique cDNA reads from the same blood draw.

The roughly 39 donors, aged about 6 to 100 years, were systemically healthy Caucasian individuals from Russia. Each donor gave about 11 milliliters of peripheral blood, drawn into EDTA-treated Vacutainer tubes. Ficoll-Paque density-gradient centrifugation was used to isolate PBMCs, with at least 6 million per sample. Total RNA was extracted from PBMCs with Trizol reagent, with at least 6 micrograms obtained per sample. For every donor, flow cytometry on a PBMC aliquot measured the percentage of naive CD45RAhigh/CD27high T cells. Libraries came from 5' RACE. Sequencing used an Illumina HiSeq 2500. The second PCR ran for about 7 to 11 cycles and used a J-beta primer mix along with a sample-barcoded 5' primer. Each TCR beta cDNA molecule received a unique molecular identifier from a template-switch 5' adaptor carrying 12 random nucleotides. Each sample yielded at least 3 million CDR3-containing paired-end reads. First-strand cDNA was synthesized from all RNA with the Mint cDNA synthesis kit, primed by a TRBC-specific oligonucleotide. Following uracil-DNA glycosylase treatment, a first 18-cycle PCR with universal primers M1SS and BC2_uni_R was performed on all cDNA. On the authors' methods: For normalization, 1 million high-quality reads were randomly selected from each sample, with every read carrying a distinct molecular identifier. Reads sharing molecular identifiers were discarded rather than binned into consensus sequences. MiTCR, run with a Q25 quality threshold and the strictest error-elimination algorithm, handled CDR3 identification, clonotype clustering and error correction. A nonparametric unseen species model with Euler transformation was used to estimate a lower bound on total TCR beta diversity. TCRdb redid the processing of the public reads, applying fastp at Q25 and MiXCR, and retained in-frame beta chains. Rows with a matching CDR3 protein are joined into one entry that keeps the most common DNA and genes. These V and J calls derive from TCRdb rather than the authors' analysis. This sample comprises roughly 1,300,000 distinct CDR3 sequences, roughly 64% of them detected only once. The ten most abundant clones make up over 5.5% of the sample.

Comment on this clonotype: The specificity of this receptor is unknown. No quality values exist for individual bases; no much larger clone is one base distant.

CDR1 and CDR2 are drawn from the germline V gene (reference sequence): DFQATT, SNEGSKA. From the cysteine through the phenylalanine, the CDR3 covers 18 amino acids. Only the CDR3 region is kept as DNA, spanning 54 bases read in frame from base 1. The V and J ends are trimmed by 3 bases and 3 bases, leaving 25 bases between them. The study at large found these results: The percentage of naive T cells measured by flow cytometry correlated strongly with observed TCR beta diversity. Observed TCR beta diversity per million T cells fell roughly linearly with age, and a significant reduction was already apparent by age approximately 40. Compared with the aged group, the long-lived group had more naive CD4+ T cells, fewer expanded clones and increased TCR diversity, suggesting age selection. Since profiling was done on bulk unsorted PBMCs, naive and antigen-experienced compartments could not be conclusively compared. Because donor CMV infection status was unknown, age-related changes in expanded clonotypes were potentially confounded. Estimates of total diversity based on one million sequenced T cells were regarded as lower bounds and as underestimates.

The receptor comes from a man aged 18 to 35 in good health. The rearrangement joined TRBV20-1 to TRBJ2-3, and perhaps TRBD1 as D gene, on 6 matching bases. The sample was blood. The CDR3 in this case is CSARGLRMQGLQTDTQYF. The sequence in DNA is TGCAGTGCTAGGGGATTGAGAATGCAGGGGCTTCAAACAGATACGCAGTATTTT.